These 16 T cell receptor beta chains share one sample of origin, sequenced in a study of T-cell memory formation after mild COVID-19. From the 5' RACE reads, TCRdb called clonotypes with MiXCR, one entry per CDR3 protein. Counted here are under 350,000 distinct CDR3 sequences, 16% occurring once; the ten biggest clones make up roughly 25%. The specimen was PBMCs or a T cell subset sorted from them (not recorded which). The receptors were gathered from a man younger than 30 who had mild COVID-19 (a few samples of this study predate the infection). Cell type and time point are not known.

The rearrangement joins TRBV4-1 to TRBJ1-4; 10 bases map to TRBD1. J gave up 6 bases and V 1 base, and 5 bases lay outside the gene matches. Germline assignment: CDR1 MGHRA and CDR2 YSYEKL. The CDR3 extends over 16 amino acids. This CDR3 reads CASSQGWGTGDEKLFF. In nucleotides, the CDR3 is TGCGCCAGCAGCCAAGGTTGGGGGACAGGGGATGAAAAACTGTTTTTT.

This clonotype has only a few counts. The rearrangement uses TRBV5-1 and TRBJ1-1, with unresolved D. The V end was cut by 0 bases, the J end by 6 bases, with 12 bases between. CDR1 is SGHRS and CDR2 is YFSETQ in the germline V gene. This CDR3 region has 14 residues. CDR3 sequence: CASSLGGRSAEAFF. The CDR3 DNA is TGCGCCAGCAGCTTGGGGGGAAGGAGCGCTGAAGCTTTCTTT.

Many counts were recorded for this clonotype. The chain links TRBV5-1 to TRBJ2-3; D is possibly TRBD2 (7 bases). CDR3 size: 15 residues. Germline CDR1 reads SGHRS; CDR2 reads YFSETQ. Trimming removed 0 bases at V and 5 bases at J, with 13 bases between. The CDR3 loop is CASSLAAGDIDTQYF. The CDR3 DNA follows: TGCGCCAGCAGCTTGGCGGCGGGGGACATAGATACGCAGTATTTT.

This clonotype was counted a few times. CDR3 nucleotide sequence: TGCGCCAGCAGCTTTCTAGGGAAAGGAGCTTTCTTT. Protein: CASSFLGKGAFF. The chain employs TRBV5-1 and TRBJ1-1; D gene unclear. Trimming removed 2 bases at V and 10 bases at J, with 12 bases between. Germline V CDR1 and CDR2: SGHRS, YFSETQ. This CDR3 spans 12 amino acids.

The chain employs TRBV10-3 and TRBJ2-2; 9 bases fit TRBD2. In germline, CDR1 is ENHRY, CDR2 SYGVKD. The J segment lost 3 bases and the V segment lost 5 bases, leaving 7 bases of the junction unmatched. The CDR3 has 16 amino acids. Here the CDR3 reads CAISRSTSGYTGELFF. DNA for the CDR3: TGTGCCATCAGTAGATCTACTAGCGGGTACACCGGGGAGCTGTTTTTT.

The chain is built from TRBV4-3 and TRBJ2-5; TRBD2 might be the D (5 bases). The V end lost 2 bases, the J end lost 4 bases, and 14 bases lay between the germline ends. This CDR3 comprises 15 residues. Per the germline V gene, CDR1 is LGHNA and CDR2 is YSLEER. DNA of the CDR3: TGCGCCAGCAGCCAAAAGAAAGCGGTAGGAGAGACCCAGTACTTC. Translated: CASSQKKAVGETQYF.

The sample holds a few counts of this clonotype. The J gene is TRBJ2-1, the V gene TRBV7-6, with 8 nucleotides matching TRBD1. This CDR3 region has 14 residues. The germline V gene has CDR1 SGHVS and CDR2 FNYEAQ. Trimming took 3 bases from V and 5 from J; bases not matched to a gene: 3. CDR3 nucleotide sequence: TGTGCCAGCAGCTTGAGACAGGGGAACAATGAGCAGTTCTTC. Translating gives CASSLRQGNNEQFF.

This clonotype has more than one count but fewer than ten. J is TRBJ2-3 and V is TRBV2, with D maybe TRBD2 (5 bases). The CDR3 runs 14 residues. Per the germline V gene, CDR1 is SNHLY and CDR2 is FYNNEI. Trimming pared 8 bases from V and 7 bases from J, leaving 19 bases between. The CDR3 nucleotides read TGTGCCAGCCGTGGGCGAGGGATCAAAAATACGCAGTATTTT. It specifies CASRGRGIKNTQYF. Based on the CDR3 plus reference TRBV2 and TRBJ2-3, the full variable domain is EPEVTQTPSHQVTQMGQEVILRCVPISNHLYFYWYRQILGQKVEFLVSFYNNEISEKSEIFDDQFSVERPDGSNFTLKIRSTKLEDSAMYFCASRGRGIKNTQYFGPGTRLTVL.

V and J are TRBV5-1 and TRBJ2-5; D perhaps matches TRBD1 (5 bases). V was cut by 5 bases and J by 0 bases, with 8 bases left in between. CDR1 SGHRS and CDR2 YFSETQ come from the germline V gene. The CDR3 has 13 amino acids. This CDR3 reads CASRQGDQETQYF. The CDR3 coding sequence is TGCGCCAGCAGGCAGGGCGACCAAGAGACCCAGTACTTC.

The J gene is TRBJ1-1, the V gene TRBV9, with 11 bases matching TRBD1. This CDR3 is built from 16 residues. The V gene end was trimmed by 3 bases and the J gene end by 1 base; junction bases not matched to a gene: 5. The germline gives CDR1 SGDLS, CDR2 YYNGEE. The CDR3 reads CASSAGTGGQNTEAFF. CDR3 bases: TGTGCCAGCAGCGCAGGGACAGGGGGACAGAACACTGAAGCTTTCTTT. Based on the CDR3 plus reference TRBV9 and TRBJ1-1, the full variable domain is DSGVTQTPKHLITATGQRVTLRCSPRSGDLSVYWYQQSLDQGLQFLIQYYNGEERAKGNILERFSAQQFPDLHSELNLSSLELGDSALYFCASSAGTGGQNTEAFFGQGTRLTVV.

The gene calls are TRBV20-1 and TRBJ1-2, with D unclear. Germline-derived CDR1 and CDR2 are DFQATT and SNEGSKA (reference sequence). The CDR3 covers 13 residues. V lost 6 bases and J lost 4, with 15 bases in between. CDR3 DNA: TGCAGTGCACCGGTCCCCCGAGGCTATGGCTACACCTTC. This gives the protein CSAPVPRGYGYTF.

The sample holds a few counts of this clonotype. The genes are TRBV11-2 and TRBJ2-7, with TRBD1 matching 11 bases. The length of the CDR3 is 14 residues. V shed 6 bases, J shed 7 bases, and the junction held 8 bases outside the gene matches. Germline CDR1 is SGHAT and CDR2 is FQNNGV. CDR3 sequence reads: CASRTGTGGMEQYF. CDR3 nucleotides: TGTGCCAGCAGAACCGGGACAGGGGGTATGGAGCAGTACTTC.

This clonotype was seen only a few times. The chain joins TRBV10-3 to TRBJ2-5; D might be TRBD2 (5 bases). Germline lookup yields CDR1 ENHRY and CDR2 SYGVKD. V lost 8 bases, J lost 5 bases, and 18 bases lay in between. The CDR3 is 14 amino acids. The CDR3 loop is CAISSPLRGETQYF. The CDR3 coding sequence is TGTGCCATCTCCTCCCCCCTCCGAGGGGAGACCCAGTACTTC.

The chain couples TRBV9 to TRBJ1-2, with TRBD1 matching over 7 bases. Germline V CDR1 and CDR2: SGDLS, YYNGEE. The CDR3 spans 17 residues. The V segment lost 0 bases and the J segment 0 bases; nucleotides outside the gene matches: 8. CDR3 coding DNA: TGTGCCAGCAGCGTAGAGGGGGCTTGGACCGCTAACTATGGCTACACCTTC. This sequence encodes CASSVEGAWTANYGYTF.

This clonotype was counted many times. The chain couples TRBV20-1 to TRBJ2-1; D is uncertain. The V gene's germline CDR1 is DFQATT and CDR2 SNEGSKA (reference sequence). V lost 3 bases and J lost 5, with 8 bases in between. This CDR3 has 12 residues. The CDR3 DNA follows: TGCAGTGCTAGGCTTTCTCACAATGAGCAGTTCTTC. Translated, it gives CSARLSHNEQFF.

CDR3 sequence (DNA): TGTGCCAGCAGCTTATCCGGGCCCAACGTTGAGCAGTTCTTC. Translated, it gives CASSLSGPNVEQFF. V gene TRBV7-9 combines with J gene TRBJ2-1, with no clear D. Germline V gene sequence: CDR1 SEHNR, CDR2 FQNEAQ (reference sequence). V was cut by 2 bases and J by 9 bases, with 14 bases left in between. The CDR3 runs to 14 residues. Using reference TRBV7-9 and TRBJ2-1 for the parts outside the CDR3, the full variable domain is DTGVSQNPRHKITKRGQNVTFRCDPISEHNRLYWYRQTLGQGPEFLTYFQNEAQLEKSRLLSDRFSAERPKGSFSTLEIQRTEQGDSAMYLCASSLSGPNVEQFFGPGTRLTVL.